These T cell receptor beta chains were read from a single sample in a study of CD8 T cells in Susac syndrome. TCRdb re-analysed the immunoSEQ multiplex PCR reads in MiXCR, keeping a single row per CDR3 protein. The sample contains 250,000 to 300,000 distinct CDR3 sequences, roughly 85% of which appear only once. Sequenced: CD8+ T cells from PBMCs. These receptors were taken from a human donor with multiple sclerosis. Both conserved end residues are part of each CDR3. A D gene is named only where the DNA matches it firmly. Clone size is shown for a subset of rows, as once, few, many or a class of expanded clone.

j_gene | d_gene | abundance | v_gene | len | CDR3nt | CDR3aa
TRBJ1-2 | . | . | TRBV24-1 | 11 | TGTGCCACCGGGGGGCAGGATGGCTACACCTTC | CATGGQDGYTF
TRBJ1-6 | . | . | TRBV20-1 | 15 | TGCAGTGCTAGCGAAACGGGACGACGCGGCTCACCCCTCCACTTT | CSASETGRRGSPLHF
TRBJ2-3 | . | . | TRBV27 | 16 | TGTGCCAGCAGATTCCTCCGGAGTGTAGGCACAGATACGCAGTATTTT | CASRFLRSVGTDTQYF
TRBJ2-3 | . | . | TRBV11-2 | 16 | TGTGCCAGCAACAACCCGCGCGGAGTAAGCACAGATACGCAGTATTTT | CASNNPRGVSTDTQYF
TRBJ2-7 | . | . | TRBV13 | 14 | TGTGCCAGCATCCTCAGGGGCAGTTCCTACGAGCAGTACTTC | CASILRGSSYEQYF
TRBJ2-2 | . | . | TRBV7-6 | 13 | TGTGCCAGCAGCCATACAGGGTCCGGGGAGCTGTTTTTT | CASSHTGSGELFF
TRBJ1-2 | . | . | TRBV11-2 | 12 | TGTGCCAGCAGCGCAGGGCCCCTCGGCTACACCTTC | CASSAGPLGYTF
TRBJ1-6 | . | . | TRBV12-3/TRBV12-4 | 14 | TGTGCCAGCAGTGTCCGGGACAACCTTTCACCCCTCCACTTT | CASSVRDNLSPLHF
TRBJ2-1 | . | once | TRBV30 | 11 | TGTGCCTGGAGTGAATCCAATGAGCAGTTCTTC | CAWSESNEQFF
TRBJ2-7 | . | . | TRBV5-1 | 13 | TGCGCCAGCAGGGGCAGGGCATCGTACGAGCAGTACTTC | CASRGRASYEQYF
TRBJ2-1 | . | . | TRBV7-8 | 14 | TGTGCCAGCAGCTTACTTAATGGGTTTGATGAGCAGTTCTTC | CASSLLNGFDEQFF
TRBJ1-4 | . | . | TRBV19 | 16 | TGTGCCAGTAGTATAGTCCGGGAAGTGGGTAATGAAAAACTGTTTTTT | CASSIVREVGNEKLFF
TRBJ2-3 | TRBD2 | . | TRBV27 | 13 | TGTGCAATAGCGGGAGGGCCGTCGGATACGCAGTATTTT | CAIAGGPSDTQYF
TRBJ2-3 | TRBD2 | once | TRBV20-1 | 17 | TGCAGTGCTAGATCATTAGCGGGAGTTCCCCCGACAGATACGCAGTATTTT | CSARSLAGVPPTDTQYF
TRBJ1-4 | TRBD1 | . | TRBV7-8 | 17 | TGTGCCAGCAGCTCCCGGGACAGGGGGCTGAAGGGTGAAAAACTGTTTTTT | CASSSRDRGLKGEKLFF
TRBJ2-7 | TRBD1 | few | TRBV7-3 | 15 | TGTGCCAGCAGCCCACATGGGACAGGGCTAGACGAGCAGTACTTC | CASSPHGTGLDEQYF
TRBJ2-7 | . | once | TRBV7-8 | 15 | TGTGCCAGCAGCTTAGTAGAAGCCGGGGACTACGAGCAGTACTTC | CASSLVEAGDYEQYF
TRBJ2-2 | . | once | TRBV7-3 | 15 | TGTGCCAGCAGCGTACCCGGGACCAACACCGGGGAGCTGTTTTTT | CASSVPGTNTGELFF
TRBJ1-4 | TRBD1 | . | TRBV6-5 | 15 | TGTGCCAGCAGACAGGACAGGGAAGGAAGTGAAAAACTGTTTTTT | CASRQDREGSEKLFF
TRBJ2-1 | . | once | TRBV5-1 | 14 | TGCGCCAGCAGCTTGGCGGGCCTGAGGGATGAGCAGTTCTTC | CASSLAGLRDEQFF
TRBJ2-1 | . | . | TRBV20-1 | 15 | TGCAGTGCCCGGGAACTAGCAGCCCTCTACAATGAGCAGTTCTTC | CSARELAALYNEQFF
TRBJ2-3 | . | . | TRBV29-1 | 10 | TGCAGCGTTAATTCCCCTACAGCGTATTTT | CSVNSPTAYF
TRBJ2-2 | . | . | TRBV9 | 16 | TGTGCCAGCAGCGTAGCGGGGGTCTCCAGGACCGGGGAGCTGTTTTTT | CASSVAGVSRTGELFF
TRBJ2-2 | . | . | TRBV24-1 | 13 | TGTGCCACCAGTGGGACACCCACCGGGGAGCTGTTTTTT | CATSGTPTGELFF
TRBJ2-1 | TRBD2 | once | TRBV6-4 | 15 | TGTGCCAGCAGTTGGGCTAGCGGGAGAGGGTATGAGCAGTTCTTC | CASSWASGRGYEQFF
TRBJ2-3 | TRBD2 | . | TRBV29-1 | 14 | TGCAGCGTTGAAGGCCTAGCGGTTAGGAATACGCAGTATTTT | CSVEGLAVRNTQYF
TRBJ2-1 | TRBD2 | . | TRBV6-5 | 16 | TGTGCCAGCAGTTCTGTGGGAGGGCCACATCACAATGAGCAGTTCTTC | CASSSVGGPHHNEQFF
TRBJ1-5 | . | . | TRBV12-3/TRBV12-4 | 14 | TGTGCCAGCAGTTTCCAGGGAACGGGTCAGCCCCAGCATTTT | CASSFQGTGQPQHF
TRBJ2-7 | TRBD1 | once | TRBV7-9 | 15 | TGTGCCAGCACCTCCAAGGGCGACAGGGCCTACGAGCAGTACTTC | CASTSKGDRAYEQYF
TRBJ1-2 | . | . | TRBV10-3 | 14 | TGTGCCACCAACCCGGGGCAGATCATCTATGGCTACACCTTC | CATNPGQIIYGYTF
TRBJ2-7 | . | . | TRBV12-3/TRBV12-4 | 13 | TGTGCCAGCAGTTTTGGGCGGTTCTACGAGCAGTACTTC | CASSFGRFYEQYF
TRBJ2-3 | . | once | TRBV27 | 15 | TGTGCCAGCAGTTGGACACAGCAACTCACAGATACGCAGTATTTT | CASSWTQQLTDTQYF
TRBJ2-1 | TRBD1 | once | TRBV30 | 17 | TGTGCCTGGAAACGGGACAGGGCATTGAGCTCCTACAATGAGCAGTTCTTC | CAWKRDRALSSYNEQFF
TRBJ1-1 | . | . | TRBV27 | 15 | TGTGCCAGCCTCTTAGGGGGGGGGCTGAACACTGAAGCTTTCTTT | CASLLGGGLNTEAFF
TRBJ2-1 | . | . | TRBV5-5 | 13 | TGTGCCAGCAGCATACAGTCCTACAATGAGCAGTTCTTC | CASSIQSYNEQFF
TRBJ2-2 | . | . | TRBV5-4 | 16 | TGTGCCAGCAGCTTCGGGGTCGGGACGATCACCGGGGAGCTGTTTTTT | CASSFGVGTITGELFF
TRBJ2-3 | . | . | TRBV28 | 17 | TGTGCCAGCAGTTTATCGGCGATTCCGGAAATCACAGATACGCAGTATTTT | CASSLSAIPEITDTQYF
TRBJ1-4 | TRBD1 | . | TRBV28 | 15 | TGTGCCAGCAGTGGATCCGGGACAGGGCACGAAAAACTGTTTTTT | CASSGSGTGHEKLFF
TRBJ2-2 | TRBD1 | . | TRBV6-2/TRBV6-3 | 15 | TGTGCCAGCAGAATGACAGGGGGTCCCACCGGGGAGCTGTTTTTT | CASRMTGGPTGELFF
TRBJ2-4 | . | . | TRBV23-1 | 13 | TGCGCCAGCAGTCAAGGTCAGAGAAACATTCAGTACTTC | CASSQGQRNIQYF